This TCR beta chain was documented in a study of identical twins. TCRdb re-called the 5' RACE reads through MiXCR, storing one row per CDR3 protein. The sample contains about 220,000 distinct CDR3 sequences, roughly 7.1% of which appear only once. The CDR3 length is 19 residues. V dropped 0 bases and J dropped 2; count of bases not matched to a gene: 14. CDR1 and CDR2 from the germline V gene are SGHRS and YFSETQ. These sequences were also reported in another study, on T cells expressing NK-cell markers. According to that study: Five or six donors carried dominant NKG2C+ clonotypes that made up roughly 1.0-7.0% of their CD8+ T cells.

The chain is built from TRBV5-1 and TRBJ2-1; 7 positions match TRBD2. This TCR was recovered from a woman between 18 and 30 years old in good health. Sequenced material: CD8+ T cells sorted from blood. CDR3 in amino acids: CASSLAPSGTNIPYNEQFF. The CDR3 nucleotides read TGCGCCAGCAGCTTGGCCCCCTCCGGGACTAACATACCCTACAATGAGCAGTTCTTC.